These 10 T cell receptor beta chains came from one sample sequenced in a study of technical replicates of blood from a few donors (dated 2017 in TCRdb). Library construction relied on the immunoSEQ multiplex PCR assay. In its TCRdb copy, this immuneACCESS table keeps in-frame sequences only and misses some clones. Where compared with another copy, unresolved V genes explain less than half of these, and the others have no known cause. The sample table records about 93,000 clones; about 95% of these occur just once. The ten biggest clones cover just over 0.25% of the sample. Sequenced sample: T cells isolated from PBMCs. Every receptor here comes from a human donor in good health.

The chain joins TRBV4-1 to TRBJ1-1; D gene uncertain. The length of the CDR3 is 12 residues. V shed 0 bases and J shed 8 bases, with 7 bases lying between them. Germline V gene data show CDR1 as MGHRA and CDR2 as YSYEKL. As DNA, the CDR3 is TGCGCCAGCAGCCAAGATCCCTACGAAGCTTTCTTT. Translating it yields CASSQDPYEAFF.

The chain combines TRBV19 with TRBJ2-1; D perhaps matches TRBD2 (5 bases). The CDR3 is 14 amino acids. CDR1 and CDR2 (germline): LNHDA, SQIVND (reference sequence). V was pared by 3 bases and J by 2 bases, with 8 bases between. CDR3 protein: CASSISGTYNEQFF. CDR3 nucleotide sequence: TGTGCCAGTAGTATTTCCGGGACCTACAATGAGCAGTTCTTC.

V usage is TRBV27 and J usage is TRBJ1-1, with TRBD1 matching 10 bases. Germline CDR1 MNHEY, CDR2 SMNVEV (reference sequence). V shed 5 bases, J shed 6 bases, and the junction held 6 bases outside the gene matches. This CDR3 is built from 14 residues. CDR3 sequence: CASSTPGQGPEAFF. DNA of the CDR3: TGTGCCAGCAGTACTCCGGGACAGGGGCCTGAAGCTTTCTTT.

The V and J genes are TRBV29-1 and TRBJ2-1; the match to TRBD2 covers 10 bases. V dropped 5 bases and J dropped 7; count of bases not matched to a gene: 8. The CDR3 runs to 14 residues. In germline, CDR1 is SQVTM, CDR2 ANQGSEA. CDR3 bases: TGCAGCGTTTTCGTTGCTAGCGGGGGTAATGAGCAGTTCTTC. Protein: CSVFVASGGNEQFF.

This clone was detected only once. The chain combines TRBV7-5 with TRBJ1-6; no DNA check was done on the table's D call, TRBD1. TRBV7-5 is designated a pseudogene. This CDR3 contains 15 residues. The CDR3 loop is CVRSSRTGPNSPLHF. CDR3 in DNA: TGTGTCAGAAGCTCCAGGACAGGTCCGAATTCACCCCTCCACTTT.

The chain joins TRBV29-1 to TRBJ1-3; 11 nucleotides align to TRBD1. Germline lookup yields CDR1 SQVTM and CDR2 ANQGSEA. The CDR3 sequence is 14 residues long. V lost 7 bases, J lost 4 bases, and 6 bases stayed unmatched. CDR3 in DNA: TGCAGCGGGTCCGGGACAGGGGGGGGAAACACCATATATTTT. Amino acids: CSGSGTGGGNTIYF.

J is TRBJ2-1 and V is TRBV6-4; 7 bases are a match to TRBD1. The CDR3 sequence is 18 residues long. The V segment lost 2 bases and the J segment 5 bases; nucleotides outside the gene matches: 15. The germline V gene has CDR1 MRHNA and CDR2 SNTAGT. Here the CDR3 reads CASSDRGRVGGLHNEQFF. The CDR3 DNA reads TGTGCCAGCAGTGACAGGGGCCGGGTAGGGGGCCTGCACAATGAGCAGTTCTTC.

The chain carries TRBV7-9 and TRBJ1-1; D unresolved. CDR1 and CDR2 (germline): SEHNR, FQNEAQ (reference sequence). With 5 bases removed from V and 1 base from J, the gap between germline ends came to 11 bases. This CDR3 contains 14 residues. This chain's CDR3 is CASSLLLKNTEAFF. The CDR3 region has the DNA TGTGCCAGCAGCCTACTCCTCAAGAACACTGAAGCTTTCTTT.

The chain employs TRBV5-1 and TRBJ2-5, with 8 nucleotides matching TRBD2. The CDR3 totals 14 residues. The ends lost 1 base at V and 5 bases at J; junction bases unmatched: 4. Germline values: CDR1 SGHRS, CDR2 YFSETQ. CDR3 nucleotide sequence: TGCGCCAGCAGCTTGAGACTAGCGACTGAGACCCAGTACTTC. Translation gives CASSLRLATETQYF.

The genes are TRBV19 and TRBJ2-3; weak D call: TRBD1 (6 bases). There are 15 residues in the CDR3. Germline-derived CDR1 and CDR2 are LNHDA and SQIVND (reference sequence). Trimming removed 4 bases from V and 2 bases from J, with 13 bases in between. CDR3 region: CASSTRQATTDTQYF. DNA for the CDR3: TGTGCCAGTAGTACCCGACAGGCCACCACAGATACGCAGTATTTT.